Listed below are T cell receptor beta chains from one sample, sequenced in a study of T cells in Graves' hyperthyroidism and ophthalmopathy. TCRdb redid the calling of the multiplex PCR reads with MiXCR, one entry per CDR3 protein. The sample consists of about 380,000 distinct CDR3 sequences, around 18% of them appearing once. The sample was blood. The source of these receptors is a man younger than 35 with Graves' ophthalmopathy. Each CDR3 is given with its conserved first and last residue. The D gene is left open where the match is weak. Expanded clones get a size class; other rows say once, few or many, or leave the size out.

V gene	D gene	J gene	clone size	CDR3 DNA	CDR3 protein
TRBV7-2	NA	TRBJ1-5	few	TGTGCCAGCAGCCTAGGGAGACAGTTTAGCAATCAGCCCCAGCATTTT	CASSLGRQFSNQPQHF
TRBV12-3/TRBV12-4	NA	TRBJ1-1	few	TGTGCCAGCAGTTTAAGCATGAACACTGAAACTTTCTTT	CASSLSMNTETFF
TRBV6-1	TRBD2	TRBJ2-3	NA	TGTGCCAGCAGTTCCAGCGGGGGTTCGGGAGATACGCAGTATTTT	CASSSSGGSGDTQYF
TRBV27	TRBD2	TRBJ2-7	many	TGTGCCAGCAGTTTATCGGCAGGGTGGGAGGGATACGAGCAGTACTTC	CASSLSAGWEGYEQYF
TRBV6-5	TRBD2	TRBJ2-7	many	TGTGCCAGCAGTTACTCTGGCGGGGGGATCTTTAGCTCCTACGAGCAGTACTTC	CASSYSGGGIFSSYEQYF
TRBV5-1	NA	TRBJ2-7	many	TGCGCCAGCAGCAACCCTTCATACGAGCAGTACTTC	CASSNPSYEQYF
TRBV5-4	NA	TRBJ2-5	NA	TGTGCCAGCAGCCGGGAGCGGGCGGACCAAGAGACCCAGTACTTC	CASSRERADQETQYF
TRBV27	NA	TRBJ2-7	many	TGTGCCAGCAGTTTAAGCTTGGGGCCTTCCTACGAGCAGTACTTC	CASSLSLGPSYEQYF
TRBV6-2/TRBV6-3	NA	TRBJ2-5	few	TGTGCCAGCAGTTACGATGGCTTCCAAGAGACCCAGTACTTC	CASSYDGFQETQYF
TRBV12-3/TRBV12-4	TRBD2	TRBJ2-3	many	TGTGCCAGCAGTCACCTTGGAGCGGGGACAGATACGCAGTATTTT	CASSHLGAGTDTQYF
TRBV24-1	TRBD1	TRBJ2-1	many	TGTGCCACCAGTGATCCAAACCGGGACAGGGCCTTCAATGAGCAGTTCTTC	CATSDPNRDRAFNEQFF
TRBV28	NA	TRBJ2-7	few	TGTGCCAGCAGCCTTGGAATTGGGCAGTACTTC	CASSLGIGQYF
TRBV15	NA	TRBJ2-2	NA	TGTGCCACCAGCAGGGTGGTGGCGAACACCGGGGAGCTGTTTTTT	CATSRVVANTGELFF
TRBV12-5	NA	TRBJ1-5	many	TGTGCTAGTGGTTTGTCTGGTAATCAGCCCCAGCATTTT	CASGLSGNQPQHF
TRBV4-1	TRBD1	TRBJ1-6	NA	TGCGCCAGCAGCCAAGTACTGGACAGGGTTAACTCACCCCTCCACTTT	CASSQVLDRVNSPLHF
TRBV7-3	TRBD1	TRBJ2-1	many	TGTGCCAGCAGCAGGGACAGGGGGTACAATGAGCAGTTCTTC	CASSRDRGYNEQFF
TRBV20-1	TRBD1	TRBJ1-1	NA	TGCAGTGCTGGTGCTACAGGGGACACTGAAGCTTTCTTT	CSAGATGDTEAFF
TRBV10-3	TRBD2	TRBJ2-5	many	TGTGCCATCAGTCTTGGGCTAGCGGGGGGGGGGTACCAAGAGACCCAGTACTTC	CAISLGLAGGGYQETQYF
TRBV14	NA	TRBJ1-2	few	TGTGCCAGCAGCCCAACCCACGGACTGGGTGGCTACACCTTC	CASSPTHGLGGYTF
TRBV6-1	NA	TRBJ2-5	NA	TGTGCCAGCAGTAGTATAGTGGGGGGAGGAGAGACCCAGTACTTC	CASSSIVGGGETQYF
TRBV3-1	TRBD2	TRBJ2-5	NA	TGTGCCAGCAGCCAAGGCGGTAGCGGGGGCTCTCAGTACTTC	CASSQGGSGGSQYF
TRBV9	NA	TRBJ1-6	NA	TGTGCCAGCAGCGTGTCGTTGAGACCCGACTATAATTCACCCCTCCACTTT	CASSVSLRPDYNSPLHF
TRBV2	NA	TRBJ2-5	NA	TGTGCCAGCAGTGAAGCGCAGACAGGGTCCGGCGGGGAGCAACAAGAGACCCAGTACTTC	CASSEAQTGSGGEQQETQYF
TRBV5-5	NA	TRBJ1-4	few	TGTGCCAGCAGTTCCGGGAGGAAGGATGAAAAACTGTTTTTT	CASSSGRKDEKLFF
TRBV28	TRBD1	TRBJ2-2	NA	TGTGCCAGCAGTTTTTTCGGGACAGGGGCGGCCGGGGAGCTGTTTTTT	CASSFFGTGAAGELFF
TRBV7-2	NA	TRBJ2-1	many	TGTGCCAGCAGCTTCCAGGTCCTTGAGCAGTTCTTC	CASSFQVLEQFF
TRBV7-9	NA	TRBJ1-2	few	TGTGCCAGCAGCCCTATCATTTTTAACTATGGCTACACCTTC	CASSPIIFNYGYTF
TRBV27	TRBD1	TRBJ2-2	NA	TGTGCCGGCAGTTTGACAGGGGGTACCGGGGAGCTGTTTTTT	CAGSLTGGTGELFF
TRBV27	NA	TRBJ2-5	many	TGTGCCAGCAGTTTAATCGGGGCTGGTGAGACCCAGTACTTC	CASSLIGAGETQYF
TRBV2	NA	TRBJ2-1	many	TGTGCCAGCAGGCAGGGACTGGGTGAGCAGTTCTTC	CASRQGLGEQFF
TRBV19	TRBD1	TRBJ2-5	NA	TGTGCCAGTACCCCCGGGACAGGGCCGCAGACCCAGTACTTC	CASTPGTGPQTQYF
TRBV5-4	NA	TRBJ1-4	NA	TGTGCCAGCAGCTTGGAGAACGAAAAACTGTTTTTT	CASSLENEKLFF
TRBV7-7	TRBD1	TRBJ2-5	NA	TGTGCTAGCAGCGTCGGGACAGGGACGCAAGAGACCCAGTACTTC	CASSVGTGTQETQYF
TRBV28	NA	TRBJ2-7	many	TGTGCCAGCAGAGCCGTTACGAGGCAGTACTTC	CASRAVTRQYF
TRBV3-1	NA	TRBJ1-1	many	TGTGCCAGCAGCCGGGGGATTATGAACACTGAAGCTTTCTTT	CASSRGIMNTEAFF
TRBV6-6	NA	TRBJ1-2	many	TGTGCCAGCAGTTACCTCCCCCCAGGGCGCGACTATGGCTACACCTTC	CASSYLPPGRDYGYTF
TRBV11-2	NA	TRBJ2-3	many	TGTGCCAGCGGCCACACAGATACGCAGTATTTT	CASGHTDTQYF
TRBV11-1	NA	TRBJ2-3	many	TGTGCCAGCAGCTTGCACTCCACAGATACGCAGTATTTT	CASSLHSTDTQYF
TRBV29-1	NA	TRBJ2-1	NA	TGCAGCGTTGGAATGGCCCTAAGCTCCTACAATGAGCAGTTCTTC	CSVGMALSSYNEQFF
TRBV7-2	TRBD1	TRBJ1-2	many	TGTGCCAGCAGCTTCGACAGGGACCTCCATGGCTACACCTTC	CASSFDRDLHGYTF
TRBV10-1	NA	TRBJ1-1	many	TGCGCCAGCAGTGAGTCGTTTACGGGGGATAGCACTGAAGCTTTCTTT	CASSESFTGDSTEAFF